The source of this T cell receptor beta chain is a study of blood T cell repertoires in COVID-19. Study-level background: COVID-19 samples, acute and convalescent, were from the United States, Italy and Spain. PBMCs, B-cell-depleted T cells, or T cells were the source of the cDNA or gDNA that made up the material.

J was trimmed by 5 bases and V by 4 bases; bases with no gene match: 11. The CDR3 spans 17 residues. Germline V gene lookup returns CDR1 SNHLY and CDR2 FYNNEI. As processed by the authors: How many nucleated cells were present was estimated from reference gene primer amplification. Produced via immunoSEQ multiplex PCR; TCRdb's table is partial and in-frame only. The D gene and trimming were derived from the DNA, and the V and J assignments and clone size from that table. Of under 200,000 clones listed, about four fifths were seen once; the top ten hold 13% to 15%. V and J are TRBV2 and TRBJ1-1, with 12 bases fitting TRBD1. This sequence was found in a man aged 18 to 30 with active or convalescent COVID-19. Sequencing was performed on peripheral blood. CDR3 in amino acids: CASSGTPGQGARTEAFF. CDR3 nucleotides: TGTGCCAGCAGTGGCACACCGGGACAGGGGGCGAGGACTGAAGCTTTCTTT.